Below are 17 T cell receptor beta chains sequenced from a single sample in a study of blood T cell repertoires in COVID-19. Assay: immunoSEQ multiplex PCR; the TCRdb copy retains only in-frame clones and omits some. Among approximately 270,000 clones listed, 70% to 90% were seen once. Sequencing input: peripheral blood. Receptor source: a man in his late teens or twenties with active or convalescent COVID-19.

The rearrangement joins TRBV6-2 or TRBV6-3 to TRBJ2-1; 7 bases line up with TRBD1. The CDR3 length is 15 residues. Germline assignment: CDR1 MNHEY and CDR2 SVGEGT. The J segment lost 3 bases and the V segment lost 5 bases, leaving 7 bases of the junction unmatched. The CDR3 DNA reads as TGTGCCAGCAGTCGGGGACAGCGAAGCTACAATGAGCAGTTCTTC. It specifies CASSRGQRSYNEQFF.

Here the CDR3 reads CASSTRQGGYTF. The CDR3, as DNA: TGTGCCAGTAGTACCAGACAGGGTGGCTACACCTTC. V gene TRBV19 combines with J gene TRBJ1-2; 7 nucleotides match TRBD1. CDR1 is LNHDA and CDR2 is SQIVND in the germline V gene (reference sequence). V shed 4 bases and J 7 bases; nucleotides not matched to a gene: 3. The CDR3 spans 12 residues.

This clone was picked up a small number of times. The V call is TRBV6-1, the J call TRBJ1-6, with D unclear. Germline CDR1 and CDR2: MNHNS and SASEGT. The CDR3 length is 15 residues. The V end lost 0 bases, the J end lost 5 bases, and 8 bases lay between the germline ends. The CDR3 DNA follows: TGTGCCAGCAGTGAAGCCCGAGGGAATAATTCACCCCTCCACTTT. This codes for CASSEARGNNSPLHF.

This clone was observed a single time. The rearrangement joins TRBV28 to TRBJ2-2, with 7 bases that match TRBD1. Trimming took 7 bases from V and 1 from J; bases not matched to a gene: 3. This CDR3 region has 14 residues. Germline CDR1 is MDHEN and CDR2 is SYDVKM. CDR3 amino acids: CASKQGVNTGELFF. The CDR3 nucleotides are TGTGCCAGCAAGCAGGGGGTGAACACCGGGGAGCTGTTTTTT.

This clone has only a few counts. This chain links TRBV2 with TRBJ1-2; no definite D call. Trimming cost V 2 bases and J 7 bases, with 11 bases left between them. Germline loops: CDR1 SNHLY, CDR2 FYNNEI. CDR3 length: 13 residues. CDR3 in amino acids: CASSEPESGGYTF. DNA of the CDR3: TGTGCCAGCAGTGAACCAGAAAGCGGTGGCTACACCTTC.

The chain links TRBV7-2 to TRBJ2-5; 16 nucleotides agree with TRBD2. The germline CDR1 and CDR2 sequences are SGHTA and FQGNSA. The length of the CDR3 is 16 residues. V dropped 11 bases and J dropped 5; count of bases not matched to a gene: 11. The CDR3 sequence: CAAGTSGGARRETQYF. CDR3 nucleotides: TGTGCCGCCGGGACTAGCGGGGGGGCCAGGCGGGAGACCCAGTACTTC. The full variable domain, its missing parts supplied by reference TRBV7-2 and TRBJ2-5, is GAGVSQSPSNKVTEKGKDVELRCDPISGHTALYWYRQSLGQGLEFLIYFQGNSAPDKSGLPSDRFSAERTGGSVSTLTIQRTQQEDSAVYLCAAGTSGGARRETQYFGPGTRLLVL.

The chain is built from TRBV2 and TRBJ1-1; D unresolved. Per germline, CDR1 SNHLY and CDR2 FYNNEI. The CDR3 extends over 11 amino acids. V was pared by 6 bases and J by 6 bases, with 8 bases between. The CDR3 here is CASRQIAEAFF. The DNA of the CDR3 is TGTGCCAGCAGGCAGATCGCTGAAGCTTTCTTT.

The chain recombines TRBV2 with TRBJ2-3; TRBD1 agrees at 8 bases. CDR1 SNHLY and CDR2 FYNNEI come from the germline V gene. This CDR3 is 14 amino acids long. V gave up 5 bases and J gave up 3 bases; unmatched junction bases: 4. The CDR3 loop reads CASSRQGTTDTQYF. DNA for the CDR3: TGTGCCAGCAGTCGACAGGGGACAACAGATACGCAGTATTTT. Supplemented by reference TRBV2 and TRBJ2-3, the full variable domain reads EPEVTQTPSHQVTQMGQEVILRCVPISNHLYFYWYRQILGQKVEFLVSFYNNEISEKSEIFDDQFSVERPDGSNFTLKIRSTKLEDSAMYFCASSRQGTTDTQYFGPGTRLTVL.

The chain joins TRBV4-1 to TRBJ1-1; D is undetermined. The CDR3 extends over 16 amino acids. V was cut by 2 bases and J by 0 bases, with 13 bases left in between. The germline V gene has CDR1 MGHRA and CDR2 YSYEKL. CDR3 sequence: CASSQKPDIMNTEAFF. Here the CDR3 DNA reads TGCGCCAGCAGCCAAAAACCCGACATTATGAACACTGAAGCTTTCTTT.

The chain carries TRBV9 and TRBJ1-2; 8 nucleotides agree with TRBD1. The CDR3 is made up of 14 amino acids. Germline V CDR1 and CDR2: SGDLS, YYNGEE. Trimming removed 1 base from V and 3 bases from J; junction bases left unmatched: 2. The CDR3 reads CASSVTTGDYGYTF. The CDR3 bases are TGTGCCAGCAGCGTAACGACAGGGGACTATGGCTACACCTTC.

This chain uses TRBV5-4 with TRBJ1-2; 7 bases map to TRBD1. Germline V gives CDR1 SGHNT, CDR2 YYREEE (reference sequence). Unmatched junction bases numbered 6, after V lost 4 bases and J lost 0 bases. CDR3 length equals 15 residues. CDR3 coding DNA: TGTGCCAGCAGCACCTGGACAGGCGCTAACTATGGCTACACCTTC. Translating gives CASSTWTGANYGYTF.

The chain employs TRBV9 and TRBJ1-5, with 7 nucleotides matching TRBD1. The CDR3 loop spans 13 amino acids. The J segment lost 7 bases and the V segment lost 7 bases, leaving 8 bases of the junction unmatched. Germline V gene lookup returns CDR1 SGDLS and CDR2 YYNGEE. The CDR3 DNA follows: TGTGCCAGCGCTACAGGGGACCGACAGCCCCAGCATTTT. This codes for CASATGDRQPQHF.

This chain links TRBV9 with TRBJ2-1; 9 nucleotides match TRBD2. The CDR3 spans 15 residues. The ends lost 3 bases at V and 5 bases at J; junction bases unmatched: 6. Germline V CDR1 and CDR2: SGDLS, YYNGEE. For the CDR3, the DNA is TGTGCCAGCAGCGCAGGGCCTAGCGGGGACAATGAGCAGTTCTTC. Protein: CASSAGPSGDNEQFF.

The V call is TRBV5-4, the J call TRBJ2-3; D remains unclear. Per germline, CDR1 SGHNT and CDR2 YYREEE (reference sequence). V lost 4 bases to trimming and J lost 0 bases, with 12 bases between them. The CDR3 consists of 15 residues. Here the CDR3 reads CASSEDPISTDTQYF. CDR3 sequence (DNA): TGTGCCAGCAGCGAGGATCCTATAAGCACAGATACGCAGTATTTT.

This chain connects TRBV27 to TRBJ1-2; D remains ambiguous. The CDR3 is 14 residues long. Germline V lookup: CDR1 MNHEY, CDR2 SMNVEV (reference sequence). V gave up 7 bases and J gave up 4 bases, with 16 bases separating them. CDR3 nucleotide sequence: TGTGCCAGCATGGTTGGGAGGACGGTCTATGGCTACACCTTC. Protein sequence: CASMVGRTVYGYTF.

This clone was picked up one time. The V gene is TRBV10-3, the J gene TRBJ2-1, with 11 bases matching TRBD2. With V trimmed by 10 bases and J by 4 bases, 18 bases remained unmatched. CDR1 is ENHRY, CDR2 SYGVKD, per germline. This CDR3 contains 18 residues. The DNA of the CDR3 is TGTGCCACCTGGGCCGTCGGTAGCGGGGGGGGCGAGTACAATGAGCAGTTCTTC. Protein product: CATWAVGSGGGEYNEQFF.

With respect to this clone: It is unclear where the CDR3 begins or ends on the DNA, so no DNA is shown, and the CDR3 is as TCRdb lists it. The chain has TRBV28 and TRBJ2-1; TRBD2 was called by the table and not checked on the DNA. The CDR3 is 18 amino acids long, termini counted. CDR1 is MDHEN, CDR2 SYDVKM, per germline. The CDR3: CASSLGTGLAGAGNEQFF.